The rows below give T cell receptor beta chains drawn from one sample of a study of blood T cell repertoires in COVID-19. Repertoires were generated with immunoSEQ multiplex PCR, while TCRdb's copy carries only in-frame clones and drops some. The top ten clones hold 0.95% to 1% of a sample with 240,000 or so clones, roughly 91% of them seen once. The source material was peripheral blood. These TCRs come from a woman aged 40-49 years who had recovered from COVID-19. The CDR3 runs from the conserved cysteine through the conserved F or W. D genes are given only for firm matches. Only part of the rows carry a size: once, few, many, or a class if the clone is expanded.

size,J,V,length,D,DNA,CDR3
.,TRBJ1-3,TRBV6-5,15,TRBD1,TGTGCCAGCAGTCGAGGGACAGGAGGTGGAAACACCATATATTTT,CASSRGTGGGNTIYF
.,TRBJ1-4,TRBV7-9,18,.,TGTGCCAGCAGCTTAGCCGCCAGGGCCCACGCCCCTAATGAAAAACTGTTTTTT,CASSLAARAHAPNEKLFF
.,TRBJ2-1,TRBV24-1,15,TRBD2,TGTGCCACCAGTCCTAGCGGCAGCTCCTACAATGAGCAGTTCTTC,CATSPSGSSYNEQFF
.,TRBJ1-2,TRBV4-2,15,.,TGTGCCAGCAGCCAACCTGAGCTGTCTTACTATGGCTACACCTTC,CASSQPELSYYGYTF
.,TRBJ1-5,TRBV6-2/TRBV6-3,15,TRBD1,TGTGCCAGCAGTTACAAGGGACAGGGGAATCAGCCCCAGCATTTT,CASSYKGQGNQPQHF
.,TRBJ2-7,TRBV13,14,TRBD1,TGTGCCAGCAGCTTAAGGGACAGGGCCTACGAGCAGTACTTC,CASSLRDRAYEQYF
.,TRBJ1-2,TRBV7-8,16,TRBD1,TGTGCCAGCAGCTTAGCGCGGACAGGGGTTGGCTATGGCTACACCTTC,CASSLARTGVGYGYTF
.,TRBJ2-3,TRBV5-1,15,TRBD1,TGCGCCAGCAGCTTGGCGACAGGGGTGGCAGATACGCAGTATTTT,CASSLATGVADTQYF
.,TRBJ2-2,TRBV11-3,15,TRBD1,TGTGCCAGCAGCCCGAGACAGGGGGGGACCGGGGAGCTGTTTTTT,CASSPRQGGTGELFF
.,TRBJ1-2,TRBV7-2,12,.,TGTGCCAGCAGAGGACAAGCATATGGCTACACCTTC,CASRGQAYGYTF
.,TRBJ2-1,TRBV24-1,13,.,TGTGCCACCAGTGATTTTGACGGGAAAGCGGCGTTCTTC,CATSDFDGKAAFF
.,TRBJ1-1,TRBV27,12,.,TGTGCCAGCAGTCCCGGGGGGCAGCGGGCTTTCTTT,CASSPGGQRAFF
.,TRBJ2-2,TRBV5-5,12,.,TGTGCCAGCAGCTCCCCGGGTGGGGAGCTGTTTTTT,CASSSPGGELFF
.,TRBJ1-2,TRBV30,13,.,TGTGCCTGGAGTGTACGGCAGAGGGAGGGCTACACCTTC,CAWSVRQREGYTF
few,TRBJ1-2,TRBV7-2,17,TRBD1,TGTGCCAGCAGCCGGGGGACAGGTCCCTTATTGGGCTATGGCTACACCTTC,CASSRGTGPLLGYGYTF
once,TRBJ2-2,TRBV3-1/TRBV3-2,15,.,TGTGCCAGCAGACCCGTCCAGGGGCGGACCGGGGAGCTGTTTTTT,CASRPVQGRTGELFF
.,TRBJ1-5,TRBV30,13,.,TGTGCCTGTTCAGGAGGGAGCAATCAGCCCCAGCATTTT,CACSGGSNQPQHF
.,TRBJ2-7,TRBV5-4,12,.,TGTGCCGTGGGGCGGGAATCCTACGAGCAGTACTTC,CAVGRESYEQYF
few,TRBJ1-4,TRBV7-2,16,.,TGTGCCAGCAGCCCTCGGGCCCCGGGCAGGGGTGAAAAACTGTTTTTT,CASSPRAPGRGEKLFF
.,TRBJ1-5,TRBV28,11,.,TGTGCCAGCAGCCCGGGGCAGCCCCAGCATTTT,CASSPGQPQHF
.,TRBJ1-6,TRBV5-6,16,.,TGTGCCAGCAGCTTGGGTCCAGGCCAGAGCGGTTCACCCCTCCACTTT,CASSLGPGQSGSPLHF
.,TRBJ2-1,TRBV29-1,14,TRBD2,TGCAGCGCCAGACTAGCGGGAGGGCCGGGTGAGCAGTTCTTC,CSARLAGGPGEQFF
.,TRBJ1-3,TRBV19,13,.,TGTGCCAGTAGACGGGACTGGGAGGACACCATATATTTT,CASRRDWEDTIYF
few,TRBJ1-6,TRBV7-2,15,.,TGTGCCAGCAGCTTGGCCGCCTCCTATAATTCACCCCTCCACTTT,CASSLAASYNSPLHF
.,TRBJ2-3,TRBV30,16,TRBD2,TGTGCCTGGAGTCCCCTCGGGAGGGGGGGGGCAGATACGCAGTATTTT,CAWSPLGRGGADTQYF
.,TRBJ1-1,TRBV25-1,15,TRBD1,TGTGCCAGCAGTGTCTCCGGGACAGGGGCCACTGAAGCTTTCTTT,CASSVSGTGATEAFF
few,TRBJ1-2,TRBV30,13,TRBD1,TGTGCCCGTACCGGGACAGGGGGTCGTGGCTACACCTTC,CARTGTGGRGYTF
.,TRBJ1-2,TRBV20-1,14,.,TGCAGTGCTAGTCTTGGGGCGCCTAAGTATGGCTACACCTTC,CSASLGAPKYGYTF
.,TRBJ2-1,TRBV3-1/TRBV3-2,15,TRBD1,TGTGCCAGCAGTCCGACAGGGAGCTCCTACAATGAGCAGTTCTTC,CASSPTGSSYNEQFF
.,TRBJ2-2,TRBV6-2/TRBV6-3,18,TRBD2,TGTGCCAGCAGCCTACCGACTAGCGGGGGACTCTGGACGGGGGAGCTGTTTTTT,CASSLPTSGGLWTGELFF
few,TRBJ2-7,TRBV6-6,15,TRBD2,TGTGCCAGCACTAATACGGGGTTAGCGGGAGGCGAGCAGTACTTC,CASTNTGLAGGEQYF
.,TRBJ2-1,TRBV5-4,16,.,TGTGCCAGCAGCCCCGGCGGGGGCGGGAAGAACAATGAGCAGTTCTTC,CASSPGGGGKNNEQFF
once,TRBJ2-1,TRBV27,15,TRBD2,TGTGCCAGCAGCGCCGGGACTAGTAGGGGCGATGAGCAGTTCTTC,CASSAGTSRGDEQFF
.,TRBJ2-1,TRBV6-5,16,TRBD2,TGTGCCAGCAGTTACCGGGGGGGTGGATCCTACAATGAGCAGTTCTTC,CASSYRGGGSYNEQFF
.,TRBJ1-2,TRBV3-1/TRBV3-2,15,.,TGTGCCAGCAGCCAAGCTAGAGAGGGGGGGTATGGCTACACCTTC,CASSQAREGGYGYTF